This T cell receptor beta chain was captured by sequencing in a study of PD-L1 blockade in urothelial cancer. Study-wide background: Analysis of blood occurred 3 weeks (second dose) and 6 weeks after treatment start.

V shed 0 bases, J shed 5 bases, and the junction held 6 bases outside the gene matches. Germline V lookup: CDR1 SGHRS, CDR2 YFSETQ. The CDR3 has 15 amino acids. Measured with immunoSEQ multiplex PCR; TCRdb has only the in-frame clones, and not every one. The sample lists tens of thousands of clones; 75% to 90% were seen once. Specified time point: pretreatment peripheral blood. Patients were diagnosed with urothelial carcinoma, either locally advanced or metastatic. Pretreatment and on-treatment blood mononuclear cell samples were taken, totaling between 1 and 8 time points per patient. Sample: PBMCs, taken around atezolizumab (anti-PD-L1) treatment. The chain links TRBV5-1 to TRBJ1-1, with TRBD1 matching 8 bases. This TCR was recovered from a man aged 50 to 59 with urothelial cancer. The CDR3 region is CASSLGDRGSTEAFF. CDR3 bases: TGCGCCAGCAGCTTGGGAGACAGGGGTTCGACTGAAGCTTTCTTT. The full variable domain, with the rest looked up from reference TRBV5-1 and TRBJ1-1, is KAGVTQTPRYLIKTRGQQVTLSCSPISGHRSVSWYQQTPGQGLQFLFEYFSETQRNKGNFPGRFSGRQFSNSRSEMNVSTLELGDSALYLCASSLGDRGSTEAFFGQGTRLTVV.